This is a list of T cell receptor beta chains from one sample in a study of cytomegalovirus exposure and HLA in healthy donors. The table came from immunoSEQ multiplex PCR; TCRdb's copy has only in-frame clones and leaves some out. The repertoire holds roughly 100,000 clones, with 65% to 90% as singletons. What was sequenced was PBMCs. The source of these receptors is a man aged 50-59 years in good health and CMV-seronegative. Each CDR3 is given without its conserved first and last residue.

v_gene	j_gene	CDR3aa
TRBV10-3	TRBJ2-5	AISSGGRGETQY
TRBV6-5	TRBJ1-1	ASEDSTANTEAF
TRBV7-8	TRBJ2-3	ASSPRLAGITDTQY
TRBV14	TRBJ2-7	ASSQDFRDSSYEQY
TRBV7-9	TRBJ1-4	ASSAGGDWLF
TRBV5-4	TRBJ1-2	ASSLNRVGGYT
TRBV6-6	TRBJ1-2	ASSYSGGSSGYT
TRBV4-1	TRBJ2-1	ASRDIQISSYNEQF
TRBV18	TRBJ2-1	AGARQGFDNEQF
TRBV9	TRBJ2-2	ASSGGQGPGELF
TRBV5-5	TRBJ1-1	ASSLARGNTEAF
TRBV2	TRBJ2-4	ASSVPRQGSKNIQY
TRBV5-1	TRBJ1-6	ASSQTGTGGNSPLH
TRBV4-2	TRBJ1-2	ASSRGDRGHGYT
TRBV4-2	TRBJ2-1	ASSQEGGFGTSVDNEQF
TRBV6-5	TRBJ2-2	ASKTGGGLAGELF
TRBV7-9	TRBJ2-5	ASSSWTGPYQETQY
TRBV28	TRBJ1-2	ASSPAWGPYGYT
TRBV7-2	TRBJ2-3	ASSPHRDTQY
TRBV13	TRBJ2-1	ASSLRGLSYNEQF
TRBV5-5	TRBJ2-1	ASSLDAGLRNEQF
TRBV30	TRBJ1-5	AWSGHRGPRGDQPQH
TRBV9	TRBJ1-1	ASSGGQYFEAF
TRBV5-1	TRBJ1-2	ASSFHFDYGYT
TRBV19	TRBJ1-2	ATTQGTQSRGYT
TRBV9	TRBJ1-3	ASSVDPSASGNTIY